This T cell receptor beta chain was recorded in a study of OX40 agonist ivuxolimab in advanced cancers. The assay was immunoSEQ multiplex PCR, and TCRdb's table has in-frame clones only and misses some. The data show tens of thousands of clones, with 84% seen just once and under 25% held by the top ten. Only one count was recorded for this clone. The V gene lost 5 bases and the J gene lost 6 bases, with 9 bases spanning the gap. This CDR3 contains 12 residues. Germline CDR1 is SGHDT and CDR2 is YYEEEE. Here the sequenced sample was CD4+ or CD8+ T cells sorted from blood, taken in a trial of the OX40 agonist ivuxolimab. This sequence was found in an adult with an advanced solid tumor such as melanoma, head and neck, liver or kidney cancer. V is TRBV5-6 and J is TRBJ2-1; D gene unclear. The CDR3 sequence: CASRSLANEQFF. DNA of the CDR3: TGTGCCAGCAGGTCCCTGGCCAATGAGCAGTTCTTC.